These 28 T cell receptor beta chains came from one sample sequenced in a study of blood T cell repertoires in COVID-19. Sequenced by immunoSEQ multiplex PCR; TCRdb stores in-frame clones only, minus some. The sample yields a few hundred thousand clones, around 90% seen once. Material for sequencing was peripheral blood. These receptor sequences come from a woman aged 55-69 years with COVID-19, enrolled during active disease.

The table lists this clone with a few counts. The V gene is TRBV4-1, the J gene TRBJ1-1; D possibly corresponds to TRBD1 (5 bases). CDR3 size: 14 residues. V was clipped by 3 bases and J by 0 bases, with 8 bases between them. Germline assignment: CDR1 MGHRA and CDR2 YSYEKL. This chain's CDR3 is CASSHGGMNTEAFF. As DNA, the CDR3 is TGCGCCAGCAGCCACGGGGGTATGAACACTGAAGCTTTCTTT.

V and J are TRBV19 and TRBJ1-5; D is unclear. Germline V gives CDR1 LNHDA, CDR2 SQIVND (reference sequence). This CDR3 comprises 14 residues. Trimming cost V 3 bases and J 3 bases, with 9 bases left between them. The CDR3 DNA reads TGTGCCAGTAGTATTTTAGAAATCAATCAGCCCCAGCATTTT. Protein product: CASSILEINQPQHF.

The rearrangement uses TRBV5-5 and TRBJ1-5; TRBD1 matches 7 bases. CDR1 is SGHKS, CDR2 YYEKEE, per germline (reference sequence). The CDR3 is made up of 15 amino acids. V trimming: 5 bases; J trimming: 6 bases; junction bases outside the gene matches: 11. CDR3 sequence reads: CASSPDRLVIQPQHF. The CDR3 bases are TGTGCCAGCAGTCCGGACAGGCTAGTAATTCAGCCCCAGCATTTT. The variable domain in full, with the rest retrieved from reference TRBV5-5 and TRBJ1-5, is DAGVTQSPTHLIKTRGQQVTLRCSPISGHKSVSWYQQVLGQGPQFIFQYYEKEERGRGNFPDRFSARQFPNYSSELNVNALLLGDSALYLCASSPDRLVIQPQHFGDGTRLSIL.

On this clone: The junction departs from the called germline gene at one end, perhaps through a read error. The chain couples TRBV19 to TRBJ1-6; D gene ambiguous. This CDR3 is built from 11 residues. Per germline, CDR1 LNHDA and CDR2 SQIVND (reference sequence). The CDR3 nucleotides are TGTGCCAGTAGTATAGGTTCATCCCTCCACTTT. Protein: CASSIGSSLHF.

A few counts support this clone. The rearrangement links TRBV11-2 to TRBJ1-5, with no clear D. V was shortened by 1 base and J by 9 bases, with 10 bases between the two germline ends. Germline V gene data show CDR1 as SGHAT and CDR2 as FQNNGV. The CDR3 contains 13 residues. The CDR3 bases are TGTGCCAGCAGCTTAGGGGCCGGAAGGCCCCAGCATTTT. It specifies CASSLGAGRPQHF.

This clone was recorded only once. CDR3 sequence: CAWRGSHNEQFF. CDR3 DNA: TGTGCCTGGAGGGGCAGTCACAATGAGCAGTTCTTC. The chain is built from TRBV30 and TRBJ2-1; D is uncertain. With 3 bases removed from V and 5 bases from J, the gap between germline ends came to 8 bases. The V gene's germline CDR1 is GTSNPN and CDR2 SVGIG (reference sequence). The CDR3 runs to 12 residues.

This chain links TRBV7-2 with TRBJ2-2; D perhaps matches TRBD2 (6 bases). CDR1 SGHTA and CDR2 FQGNSA come from the germline V gene. Trimming left V 1 base short and J 6 bases short, with 15 bases between. The length of the CDR3 is 16 residues. This CDR3 is CASSLVGGSNAGELFF. CDR3 coding DNA: TGTGCCAGCAGCTTAGTTGGAGGGTCCAACGCCGGGGAGCTGTTTTTT.

This CDR3 is CSVGPDGAGETQYF. The CDR3 DNA reads TGCAGCGTGGGCCCTGATGGGGCAGGAGAGACCCAGTACTTC. The rearrangement joins TRBV29-1 to TRBJ2-5, with D possibly TRBD1 on 5 matching bases. V lost 6 bases to trimming and J lost 4 bases, with 18 bases between them. This CDR3 spans 14 amino acids. Germline V gene sequence: CDR1 SQVTM, CDR2 ANQGSEA.

This clone turned up a few times. The gene calls are TRBV9 and TRBJ1-6, with 9 positions matching TRBD1. This CDR3 comprises 15 residues. V shed 4 bases, J shed 5 bases, and the junction held 4 bases outside the gene matches. The germline V gene has CDR1 SGDLS and CDR2 YYNGEE. The CDR3 nucleotides read TGTGCCAGCAGCCTCCGGACAGGGGATAATTCACCCCTCCACTTT. Protein: CASSLRTGDNSPLHF.

This chain uses TRBV2 with TRBJ1-5; possible D gene TRBD1, 5 bases. The CDR3 is 13 amino acids. V shed 6 bases and J shed 4 bases, with 10 bases lying between them. Germline-derived CDR1 and CDR2 are SNHLY and FYNNEI. Here the CDR3 DNA reads TGTGCCAGCAGAGGAGGGGAGAATCAGCCCCAGCATTTT. It is translated as CASRGGENQPQHF. The full variable domain, with the rest looked up from reference TRBV2 and TRBJ1-5, is EPEVTQTPSHQVTQMGQEVILRCVPISNHLYFYWYRQILGQKVEFLVSFYNNEISEKSEIFDDQFSVERPDGSNFTLKIRSTKLEDSAMYFCASRGGENQPQHFGDGTRLSIL.

This clone was detected a few times. The V call is TRBV4-2, the J call TRBJ1-6, with no clear D. Between the trimmed V and J ends, which lost 0 bases and 3 bases, there was a span of 9 bases. Germline V CDR1 and CDR2: LGHNA, YNFKEQ. There are 16 residues in the CDR3. The CDR3 sequence is CASSQDRSLYNSPLHF. CDR3 in DNA: TGTGCCAGCAGCCAAGATCGTTCCCTCTATAATTCACCCCTCCACTTT.

V gene TRBV2 combines with J gene TRBJ2-3; 7 bases fit TRBD2. The junction had 10 bases not matched to a gene; V was cut back by 6 bases and J by 1 base. The length of the CDR3 is 16 residues. The V gene's germline CDR1 is SNHLY and CDR2 FYNNEI. The CDR3 reads CASRWEGQRGTDTQYF. CDR3 bases: TGTGCCAGCAGGTGGGAGGGTCAGAGGGGCACAGATACGCAGTATTTT.

The genes are TRBV19 and TRBJ1-1, with 8 positions matching TRBD1. With 5 bases clipped from V and 3 bases from J, the junction kept 5 bases outside the gene matches. Germline CDR1 and CDR2: LNHDA and SQIVND (reference sequence). CDR3 length equals 14 residues. Here the CDR3 reads CASSLLQGDTEAFF. The CDR3, as DNA: TGTGCCAGTAGTCTGCTACAGGGGGACACTGAAGCTTTCTTT.

As regards this clone: Other DNA sequences in the sample encode the same CDR3. V and J are TRBV6-5 and TRBJ1-3; D perhaps matches TRBD1 (5 bases). V was clipped by 2 bases and J by 4 bases, with 9 bases between them. The germline V gene encodes CDR1 MNHEY and CDR2 SVGAGI. The CDR3 is 14 residues long. The CDR3 spells CASSYGQGGNTIYF. The CDR3 nucleotides are TGTGCCAGCAGTTACGGGCAGGGCGGAAACACCATATATTTT.

The chain links TRBV27 to TRBJ1-4; perhaps TRBD1 as D (6 bases). Between the trimmed V and J ends, which lost 3 bases and 5 bases, there was a span of 10 bases. This CDR3 has 14 residues. Germline-derived CDR1 and CDR2 are MNHEY and SMNVEV (reference sequence). As DNA, the CDR3 is TGTGCCAGCAGTTTCGGACAGTTAAATGAAAAACTGTTTTTT. Translating gives CASSFGQLNEKLFF. The entire variable domain, with the rest obtained from reference TRBV27 and TRBJ1-4, is as follows: EAQVTQNPRYLITVTGKKLTVTCSQNMNHEYMSWYRQDPGLGLRQIYYSMNVEVTDKGDVPEGYKVSRKEKRNFPLILESPSPNQTSLYFCASSFGQLNEKLFFGSGTQLSVL.

The chain links TRBV7-2 to TRBJ2-2; 9 bases align to TRBD1. This CDR3 has 15 amino acids. Germline V gives CDR1 SGHTA, CDR2 FQGNSA. V lost 2 bases to trimming and J lost 4 bases; unmatched junction nucleotides: 2. This CDR3 reads CASSLPTGGTGELFF. The CDR3 nucleotides are TGTGCCAGCAGCTTACCGACAGGGGGCACCGGGGAGCTGTTTTTT.

The chain recombines TRBV5-4 with TRBJ1-2; 8 nucleotides match TRBD1. From germline, CDR1 is SGHNT and CDR2 YYREEE (reference sequence). With V trimmed by 3 bases and J by 2 bases, 6 bases remained unmatched. The CDR3 covers 15 residues. DNA of the CDR3: TGTGCCAGCAGCTGGGGGACAGGAGGAAACTATGGCTACACCTTC. It specifies CASSWGTGGNYGYTF.

The genes are TRBV29-1 and TRBJ2-3; maybe TRBD2 (6 bases). V lost 4 bases and J 4 bases, leaving 15 bases between the germline ends. Germline lookup yields CDR1 SQVTM and CDR2 ANQGSEA. The CDR3 spans 14 residues. The CDR3 DNA reads as TGCAGCGTTGCCTCTCCGGGGGTAGCAGATACGCAGTATTTT. Its translation: CSVASPGVADTQYF.

The genes are TRBV7-8 and TRBJ2-7; tentatively, D is TRBD1 (6 bases). Germline V gives CDR1 SGHVS, CDR2 FQNEAQ. This CDR3 region has 14 residues. The ends were cut back, 6 bases at V and 2 bases at J, with 14 bases in the middle. The CDR3 region has the DNA TGTGCCAGCAGTTTTACAGGGACCGCCTACGAGCAGTACTTC. Residues: CASSFTGTAYEQYF.

The J gene is TRBJ1-6, the V gene TRBV4-3; TRBD1 might be the D (6 bases). This CDR3 contains 19 residues. Deletions cut 0 bases from V and 7 bases from J, with 22 bases between. The germline CDR1 and CDR2 sequences are LGHNA and YSLEER. CDR3 bases: TGCGCCAGCAGCCAAGATACGAAGGGGGGGGGCCCCTGGAATTCACCCCTCCACTTT. This sequence encodes CASSQDTKGGGPWNSPLHF.

V is TRBV5-4 and J is TRBJ2-1; 7 bases align to TRBD2. CDR3 length: 12 amino acids. Looked up from germline, CDR1 is SGHNT and CDR2 is YYREEE (reference sequence). The V and J ends lost 0 bases and 15 bases, in that order; junction bases with no gene match: 6. The CDR3 sequence is CASSLVTSRPFF. The CDR3 bases are TGTGCCAGCAGCTTGGTGACTAGCAGACCGTTCTTC.

The chain recombines TRBV4-3 with TRBJ2-3; D not resolved. Germline assignment: CDR1 LGHNA and CDR2 YSLEER. There are 16 residues in the CDR3. The V end was cut by 5 bases, the J end by 2 bases, with 17 bases between. In DNA form, the CDR3 reads TGCGCCAGCAGCTCCAGCAGGCACAATTACACAGATACGCAGTATTTT. Protein: CASSSSRHNYTDTQYF.

The sample holds one count of this clone. The gene calls are TRBV20-1 and TRBJ1-1, with D possibly TRBD1 on 6 matching bases. Germline V lookup: CDR1 DFQATT, CDR2 SNEGSKA (reference sequence). The V end lost 3 bases, the J end lost 2 bases, and 10 bases lay between the germline ends. The CDR3 length is 13 residues. The CDR3 spells CSASPGVNTEAFF. CDR3 sequence (DNA): TGCAGTGCTAGTCCAGGGGTCAACACTGAAGCTTTCTTT.

V is TRBV6-5 and J is TRBJ1-2; D gene ambiguous. The V gene lost 5 bases and the J gene lost 2 bases, with 9 bases spanning the gap. The CDR3 totals 13 residues. Germline V gene data show CDR1 as MNHEY and CDR2 as SVGAGI. The CDR3 reads CASSPGRNYGYTF. The CDR3 coding sequence is TGTGCCAGCAGTCCCGGCAGGAACTATGGCTACACCTTC.

The genes are TRBV2 and TRBJ2-5; TRBD2 agrees at 7 bases. CDR1 is SNHLY and CDR2 is FYNNEI in the germline V gene. CDR3 length: 13 amino acids. Trimming at V came to 4 bases and at J to 5 bases, leaving 4 bases not matched to a gene. DNA for the CDR3: TGTGCCAGCAGTGTCTACGGGGGGGAGACCCAGTACTTC. Encoded protein: CASSVYGGETQYF.

The rearrangement uses TRBV19 and TRBJ1-5, with D hard to call. The CDR3 extends over 14 amino acids. Germline V gives CDR1 LNHDA, CDR2 SQIVND (reference sequence). V was shortened by 1 base and J by 4 bases, with 8 bases between the two germline ends. CDR3 sequence: CASSIANSNQPQHF. The DNA of the CDR3 is TGTGCCAGTAGTATAGCCAACAGTAATCAGCCCCAGCATTTT.

This clone was counted only a few times. V is TRBV27 and J is TRBJ1-5, with TRBD1 identical over 7 bases. The V segment lost 4 bases and the J segment 8 bases; nucleotides outside the gene matches: 8. This CDR3 region has 14 residues. Germline V lookup: CDR1 MNHEY, CDR2 SMNVEV (reference sequence). The CDR3 loop reads CASSSTGREKPQHF. The CDR3 DNA is TGTGCCAGCAGTTCGACAGGGAGAGAGAAGCCCCAGCATTTT.

This chain joins TRBV19 and TRBJ1-6, with a tentative D call TRBD1 (6 bases). V was pared by 3 bases and J by 7 bases, with 13 bases between. Germline V gives CDR1 LNHDA, CDR2 SQIVND (reference sequence). The CDR3 is 15 amino acids. As DNA, the CDR3 is TGTGCCAGTAGTATGGAGAGCCAGGGGAATTCACCCCTCCACTTT. Translating gives CASSMESQGNSPLHF. Looking up the rest from reference TRBV19 and TRBJ1-6 gives the full variable domain: DGGITQSPKYLFRKEGQNVTLSCEQNLNHDAMYWYRQDPGQGLRLIYYSQIVNDFQKGDIAEGYSVSREKKESFPLTVTSAQKNPTAFYLCASSMESQGNSPLHFGNGTRLTVT.